The 18 T cell receptor beta chains reported below all come from one sample, sequenced in a study of HIV-infected patients and healthy controls (dated by TCRdb to the mid-2010s). Libraries were prepared through 5' RACE. Sequencer: Illumina MiSeq. SuperScript III was used to reverse transcribe 500 ng RNA with primers targeting the alpha and beta constant regions. Alpha and beta chain libraries were generated separately via chain-specific third strand synthesis with multiplexing indices. TCRdb reran the public reads through fastp at Q25 and MiXCR, keeping productive beta chains. Entries that share a CDR3 protein sequence are merged under the most common genes and DNA. The sample has over 15,000 distinct CDR3 sequences on record, around 5.5% of them singletons. About 1.9% of the sample is held by the ten biggest clonotypes. Since whole blood was used without any cell fractionation, the repertoire reflected all peripheral T cells in unsorted form.

Sequencing was done on a sample of blood. The receptors here all came from an adult in good health.

In this sample, this clonotype turned up many times. The chain's CDR3 is CAISEPETGYNYGYTF. The CDR3 bases are TGTGCCATCAGTGAGCCGGAAACAGGGTATAACTATGGCTACACCTTC. V usage is TRBV10-3 and J usage is TRBJ1-2; TRBD1 might be the D (6 bases). CDR1 ENHRY and CDR2 SYGVKD come from the germline V gene. The CDR3 covers 16 residues. The V and J ends lost 2 bases and 1 base respectively, with 14 bases between them.

Ten or more counts support this clonotype. This sequence joins TRBV7-2 and TRBJ2-3; 7 bases agree with TRBD1. Germline CDR1 and CDR2: SGHTA and FQGNSA. V dropped 4 bases and J dropped 4; count of bases not matched to a gene: 8. CDR3 length equals 15 residues. The CDR3: CASSSTGVEADTQYF. The DNA of the CDR3 is TGTGCCAGCAGCTCAACAGGGGTAGAGGCAGATACGCAGTATTTT. Drawing the rest from reference TRBV7-2 and TRBJ2-3, the complete variable domain is GAGVSQSPSNKVTEKGKDVELRCDPISGHTALYWYRQSLGQGLEFLIYFQGNSAPDKSGLPSDRFSAERTGGSVSTLTIQRTQQEDSAVYLCASSSTGVEADTQYFGPGTRLTVL.

The CDR3 bases are TGTGCCAGCAGCTTAACGATTGCGGGGGGCGACACAGATACGCAGTATTTT. Protein: CASSLTIAGGDTDTQYF. V is TRBV7-3 and J is TRBJ2-3; TRBD2 matches at 8 bases. The CDR3 consists of 17 residues. V was pared by 0 bases and J by 2 bases, with 7 bases of the junction left unmatched. Per the germline V gene, CDR1 is SGHTA and CDR2 is FQGTGA.

Points on this clonotype: Possible read error: a much larger clone is one base away. Because the CDR3 is missing its conserved closing phenylalanine or tryptophan, this is likely a read error. The chain is built from TRBV29-1 and TRBJ2-1; 7 positions agree with TRBD1. Unmatched junction bases numbered 10, after V lost 6 bases and J lost 2 bases. The CDR3 sequence is 15 residues long. CDR1 and CDR2 (germline): SQVTM, ANQGSEA. This CDR3 reads CSVASSGGPYNEQFL. The CDR3 DNA sequence: TGCAGCGTCGCTAGTTCAGGGGGTCCCTACAATGAGCAGTTCCTC.

This clonotype was seen at least ten times. The chain carries TRBV19 and TRBJ2-5; D might be TRBD1 (6 bases). Between the trimmed V and J ends, which lost 3 bases and 0 bases, there was a span of 8 bases. Per germline, CDR1 LNHDA and CDR2 SQIVND (reference sequence). This CDR3 comprises 14 residues. CDR3: CASSIQGYQETQYF. CDR3 nucleotide sequence: TGTGCCAGTAGTATTCAGGGGTACCAAGAGACCCAGTACTTC.

Many counts were recorded for this clonotype. The genes are TRBV6-5 and TRBJ1-1, with D possibly matching TRBD1 (5 bases). V was shortened by 2 bases and J by 4 bases, with 11 bases between the two germline ends. This CDR3 comprises 14 residues. Germline loops: CDR1 MNHEY, CDR2 SVGAGI. CDR3 protein: CASSYAGGSTEAFF. DNA for the CDR3: TGTGCCAGCAGTTACGCCGGGGGGTCCACTGAAGCTTTCTTT.

This clonotype has ten or more counts. The gene calls are TRBV10-3 and TRBJ1-6; maybe TRBD1 (5 bases). The CDR3 is 18 amino acids. Trimming cost V 3 bases and J 6 bases, with 21 bases left between them. Germline loops: CDR1 ENHRY, CDR2 SYGVKD. The CDR3, as DNA: TGTGCCATCAGTGAAACGAGAGCTGGGGGAACTGGTAATTCACCCCTCCACTTT. Protein: CAISETRAGGTGNSPLHF.

Ten or more counts support this clonotype. The genes are TRBV6-2 or TRBV6-3 and TRBJ2-3; unclear D gene. The V and J ends lost 6 bases and 1 base respectively, with 14 bases between them. The CDR3 contains 15 residues. The germline V gene has CDR1 MNHEY and CDR2 SVGEGT. CDR3 sequence: CASSTRHRGTDTQYF. CDR3 DNA: TGTGCCAGCAGCACGCGGCACCGGGGCACAGATACGCAGTATTTT.

This clonotype was detected many times. J is TRBJ2-7 and V is TRBV27; 12 bases fit TRBD1. CDR1 MNHEY and CDR2 SMNVEV come from the germline V gene (reference sequence). The length of the CDR3 is 19 residues. V trimming: 2 bases; J trimming: 3 bases; junction bases outside the gene matches: 14. CDR3 DNA: TGTGCCAGCAGTTTAAGGCGGGGACAGGGGGCCCGAAGAAGCTACGAGCAGTACTTC. Its translation: CASSLRRGQGARRSYEQYF.

Many counts were recorded for this clonotype. The chain is built from TRBV4-2 and TRBJ1-1; TRBD1 matches at 7 bases. This CDR3 has 20 residues. Germline V CDR1 and CDR2: LGHNA, YNFKEQ. The V gene end was trimmed by 0 bases and the J gene end by 0 bases; junction bases not matched to a gene: 16. DNA for the CDR3: TGTGCCAGCAGCCAAGATCTTTTTGTTATTCTGGGACAGATGAACACTGAAGCTTTCTTT. Translating it yields CASSQDLFVILGQMNTEAFF.

This clonotype was detected ten times or more. The chain recombines TRBV7-2 with TRBJ1-2; 9 bases fit TRBD1. CDR3 length equals 13 residues. V was clipped by 5 bases and J by 5 bases; unmatched bases: 3. The germline gives CDR1 SGHTA, CDR2 FQGNSA. In DNA form, the CDR3 reads TGTGCCAGCAGCGTTGGACAGGGGTATGGCTACACCTTC. This gives the protein CASSVGQGYGYTF.

This clonotype was counted ten times or more. The chain employs TRBV9 and TRBJ2-5; 9 bases line up with TRBD2. The CDR3 has 16 amino acids. From germline, CDR1 is SGDLS and CDR2 YYNGEE. The J segment lost 4 bases and the V segment lost 0 bases, leaving 7 bases of the junction unmatched. The CDR3 is CASSVGVAGAGETQYF. The CDR3 DNA follows: TGTGCCAGCAGCGTAGGGGTAGCGGGGGCAGGAGAGACCCAGTACTTC. Full variable domain (rest looked up from reference TRBV9 and TRBJ2-5): DSGVTQTPKHLITATGQRVTLRCSPRSGDLSVYWYQQSLDQGLQFLIQYYNGEERAKGNILERFSAQQFPDLHSELNLSSLELGDSALYFCASSVGVAGAGETQYFGPGTRLLVL.

On this clonotype: This CDR3 is missing its conserved last phenylalanine or tryptophan, likely due to a read error. It is unclear where the CDR3 begins or ends on the DNA, so no DNA is shown, and the CDR3 is as TCRdb lists it. The chain carries TRBV12-3 or TRBV12-4 and TRBJ2-2; the table's D gene call, TRBD2, was not cross checked with the DNA. Both ends counted, the CDR3 spans 18 residues. CDR3 sequence: CASSSLWGQRGSPGEPFL.

A note on this clonotype: The junction does not match germline at one end; this may be a read error. CDR3 sequence (DNA): TGTGCTAGCAGCCCCCGGCCAGGGGACACTGAAGCTTTCTTT. Its translation is CASSPRPGDTEAFF. The V call is TRBV7-7, the J call TRBJ1-1; D perhaps matches TRBD1 (6 bases). In germline, CDR1 is SSHAT, CDR2 FNYEAQ (reference sequence). The CDR3 loop spans 14 amino acids.

By frequency in the sample, this clonotype is medium-sized (0.01 to 0.1%). The J gene is TRBJ1-5, the V gene TRBV28; unclear D gene. Deletions cut 3 bases from V and 4 bases from J, with 7 bases between. The V gene's germline CDR1 is MDHEN and CDR2 SYDVKM. CDR3 length: 13 amino acids. The CDR3 bases are TGTGCCAGCAGTTTCTTCGCGAATCAGCCCCAGCATTTT. Amino acid sequence: CASSFFANQPQHF.

Sample share makes this clonotype medium-sized. The chain links TRBV20-1 to TRBJ2-3, with D possibly being TRBD2 (5 bases). Germline V CDR1 and CDR2: DFQATT, SNEGSKA (reference sequence). Trimming took off 1 base at V and 3 bases at J, with 11 bases between the two ends. There are 14 residues in the CDR3. CDR3: CSARGRDKTDTQYF. CDR3 bases: TGCAGTGCTAGAGGTCGGGATAAAACAGATACGCAGTATTTT.

This clonotype was seen many times. The chain carries TRBV6-5 and TRBJ2-3; the D is unclear. CDR3 length: 15 residues. Germline V gene data show CDR1 as MNHEY and CDR2 as SVGAGI. Trimming left V 6 bases short and J 2 bases short, with 15 bases between. Written as DNA, the CDR3 is TGTGCCAGCAGCAGGAAATCGCCCTTCACAGATACGCAGTATTTT. Protein product: CASSRKSPFTDTQYF.

This clonotype was counted ten times or more. The V and J genes are TRBV3-1 and TRBJ1-1, with D unresolved. Trimming pared 1 base from V and 4 bases from J, leaving 10 bases between. CDR1 and CDR2 from the germline V gene are LGHDT and YNNKEL (reference sequence). The CDR3 has 14 amino acids. The CDR3, as DNA: TGTGCCAGCAGCCAAGCGGGGTCGCGCACTGAAGCTTTCTTT. As protein: CASSQAGSRTEAFF. Complete variable domain (other parts from reference TRBV3-1 and TRBJ1-1): DTAVSQTPKYLVTQMGNDKSIKCEQNLGHDTMYWYKQDSKKFLKIMFSYNNKELIINETVPNRFSPKSPDKAHLNLHINSLELGDSAVYFCASSQAGSRTEAFFGQGTRLTVV.